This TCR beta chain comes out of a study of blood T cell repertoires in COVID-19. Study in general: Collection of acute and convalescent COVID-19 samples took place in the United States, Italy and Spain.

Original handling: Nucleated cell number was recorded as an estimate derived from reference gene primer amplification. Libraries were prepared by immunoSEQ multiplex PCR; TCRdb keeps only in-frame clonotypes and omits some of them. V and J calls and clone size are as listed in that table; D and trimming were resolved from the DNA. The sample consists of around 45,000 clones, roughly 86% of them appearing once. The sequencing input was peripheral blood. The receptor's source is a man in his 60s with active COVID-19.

CDR3 sequence reads: CASSLAGSLSLNEQFF. The CDR3 coding sequence is TGTGCCAGCAGCTTGGCGGGGAGCCTCAGCCTCAATGAGCAGTTCTTC. This sequence joins TRBV5-4 and TRBJ2-1; tentatively, D is TRBD2 (5 bases). Trimming pared 0 bases from V and 6 bases from J, leaving 16 bases between. The CDR3 contains 16 residues. CDR1 SGHNT and CDR2 YYREEE come from the germline V gene (reference sequence).